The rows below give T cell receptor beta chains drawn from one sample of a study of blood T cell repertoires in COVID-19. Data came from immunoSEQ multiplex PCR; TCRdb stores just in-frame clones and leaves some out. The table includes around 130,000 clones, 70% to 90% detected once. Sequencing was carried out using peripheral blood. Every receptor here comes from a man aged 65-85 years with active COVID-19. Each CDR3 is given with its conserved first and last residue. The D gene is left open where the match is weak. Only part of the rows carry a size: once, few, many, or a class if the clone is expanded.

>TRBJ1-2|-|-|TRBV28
TGTGCCAGCAGTTTTCAGGGGTCTGGCTACACCTTC
CASSFQGSGYTF
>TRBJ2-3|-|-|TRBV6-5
TGTGCCAGCAGGACAGGGACTAGGGATACGCAGTATTTT
CASRTGTRDTQYF
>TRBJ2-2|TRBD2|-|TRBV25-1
TGTGCCACCGGCGGGGGGCGCGACACCGGGGAGCTGTTTTTT
CATGGGRDTGELFF
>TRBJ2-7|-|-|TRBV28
TGTGCTGCTGGGGACTCCCTCTACGAGCAGTACTTC
CAAGDSLYEQYF
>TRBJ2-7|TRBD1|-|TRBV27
TGTGCCAGCAGGATAACCCGAGACAGGGCCTACGAGCAGTACTTC
CASRITRDRAYEQYF
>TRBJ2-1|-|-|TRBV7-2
TGTGCCAGCGAAATAGGGCGGACAAACAATGAGCAGTTCTTC
CASEIGRTNNEQFF
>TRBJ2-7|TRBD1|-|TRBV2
TGTGCCAGCACCCCGACAGGGAGCTCCTACGAGCAGTACTTC
CASTPTGSSYEQYF
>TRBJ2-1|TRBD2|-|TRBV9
TGTGCCAGCAGCCCACTTTTGGGATCCGGGACTAGCGGGAGAAATGAGCAGTTCTTC
CASSPLLGSGTSGRNEQFF
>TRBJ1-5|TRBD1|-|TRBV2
TGTGCCAGCAGCCGGGGGACAGGGATCAATCAGCCCCAGCATTTT
CASSRGTGINQPQHF
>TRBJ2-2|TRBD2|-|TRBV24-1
TGTGCCACCAGTGACAGTAGCGGGAGGGCCCGAACCGGGGAGCTGTTTTTT
CATSDSSGRARTGELFF
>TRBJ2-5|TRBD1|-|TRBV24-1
TGTGCCACCAGTGATTACAGGGGGCGGGTAGAGACCCAGTACTTC
CATSDYRGRVETQYF
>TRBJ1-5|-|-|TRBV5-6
TGTGCCAGCAGCTTGGGGGCAAGCAATCAGCCCCAGCATTTT
CASSLGASNQPQHF
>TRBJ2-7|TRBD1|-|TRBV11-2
TGTGCCAGCAGCCATGCTACAGGGGGCTACGAGCAGTACTTC
CASSHATGGYEQYF
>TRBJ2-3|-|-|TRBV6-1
TGTGCCAGCAGTGAATTTATGGCGGGCACAGATACGCAGTATTTT
CASSEFMAGTDTQYF
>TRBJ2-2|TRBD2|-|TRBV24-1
TGTGCCACCAGTGATTCCACTAGCGGGAGGGCGGGGCTGTTTTTT
CATSDSTSGRAGLFF
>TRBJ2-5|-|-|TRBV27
TGTGCCAGCAGTCCCAGGGGGTTGGCGGGACTAGAGACCCAGTACTTC
CASSPRGLAGLETQYF
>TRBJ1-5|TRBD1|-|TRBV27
TGTGCCAGCTCATCTCCGGGACAGGGGAATCAGCCCCAGCATTTT
CASSSPGQGNQPQHF
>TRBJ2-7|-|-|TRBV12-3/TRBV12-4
TGTGCCAGCATGGACTTCCTGGGAGAGCAGTACTTC
CASMDFLGEQYF
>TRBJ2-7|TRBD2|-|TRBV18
TGTGCCAGCTCACTAGACGGAAGCGGGAGGGCCAAGGAGCAGTACTTC
CASSLDGSGRAKEQYF
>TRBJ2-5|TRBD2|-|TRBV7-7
TGTGCTAGCAGCGCCGGGACTAGCAAAGAGACCCAGTACTTC
CASSAGTSKETQYF
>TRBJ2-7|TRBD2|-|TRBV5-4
TGTGCCAGCAGCCGAGGGCCTAGCGGGAGAATGAACGAGCAGTACTTC
CASSRGPSGRMNEQYF
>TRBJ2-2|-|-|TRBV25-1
TGTGCCAGCAATTCCCCTAACACCGGGGAGCTGTTTTTT
CASNSPNTGELFF
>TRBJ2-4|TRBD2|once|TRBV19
TGTGCCAGTAGTCCCTCGGGCGGGAGTTTGACCAAAAACATTCAGTACTTC
CASSPSGGSLTKNIQYF
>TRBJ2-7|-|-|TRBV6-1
TGTGCCAGCAGTGAAGCTAGCAGGGGAGCCTACGAGCAGTACTTC
CASSEASRGAYEQYF
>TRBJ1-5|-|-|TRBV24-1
TGTGCCACCAGTGATTCTGGGGGGATCAATCAGCCCCAGCATTTT
CATSDSGGINQPQHF
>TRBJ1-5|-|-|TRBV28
TGTGCCAGCAGCTACTGGTCCACCAATCAGCCCCAGCATTTT
CASSYWSTNQPQHF
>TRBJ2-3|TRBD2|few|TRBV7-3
TGTGCCAGCAGCCTTAGTCTAGCGGGAGGAGATACGCAGTATTTT
CASSLSLAGGDTQYF
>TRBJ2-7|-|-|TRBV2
TGTGCCAGCTTACAGGACAATACCTACGAGCAGTACTTC
CASLQDNTYEQYF
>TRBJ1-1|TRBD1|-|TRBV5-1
TGCGCCAGCAGCAGGGGACAGGAAGCTTTCTTT
CASSRGQEAFF
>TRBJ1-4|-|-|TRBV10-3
TGTGCCATCAGTACAGCAACTAATGAAAAACTGTTTTTT
CAISTATNEKLFF
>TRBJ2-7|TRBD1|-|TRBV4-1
TGCGCCAGCAGCCAAGGACAGGGGGGAGGCGAGCAGTACTTC
CASSQGQGGGEQYF
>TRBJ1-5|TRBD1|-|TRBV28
TGTGCCAGCAGTTTTTCGCAGGGGGCGCGCAATCAGCCCCAGCATTTT
CASSFSQGARNQPQHF
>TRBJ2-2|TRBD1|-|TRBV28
TGTGCCAGCAGTTTACAGGGGGCGAACACCGGGGAGCTGTTTTTT
CASSLQGANTGELFF
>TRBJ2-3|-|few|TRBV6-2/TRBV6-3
TGTGCCAGCAGCATAGGTTCGGGGTCTACCACAGATACGCAGTATTTT
CASSIGSGSTTDTQYF
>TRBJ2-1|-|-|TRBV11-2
TGTGCCAGCAGCCTCCCGTTCCCGGGTTACAATGAGCAGTTCTTC
CASSLPFPGYNEQFF
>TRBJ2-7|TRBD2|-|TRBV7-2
TGTGCCAGCAGCTTAGTGGCGGCTAGCGGGAAGAGGAACGAGCAGTACTTC
CASSLVAASGKRNEQYF
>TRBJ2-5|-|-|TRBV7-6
TGTGCCAGCAGCTTAGCGGGGCTGGGGGAGACCCAGTACTTC
CASSLAGLGETQYF
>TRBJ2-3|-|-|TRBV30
TGTGCCTGGACCTCGGGACTCTTACCGACAGATACGCAGTATTTT
CAWTSGLLPTDTQYF
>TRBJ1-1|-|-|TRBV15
TGTGCCACCTCCCTAGGGGACATAACCGAAGCTTTCTTT
CATSLGDITEAFF
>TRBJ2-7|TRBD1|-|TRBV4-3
TGCGCCAGCAGCCAGGGGTCAGGGGGCAAAAACGAGCAGTACTTC
CASSQGSGGKNEQYF
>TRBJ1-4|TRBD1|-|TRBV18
TGTGCCAGCTCAGGGGACAGAAGTGAAAAACTGTTTTTT
CASSGDRSEKLFF
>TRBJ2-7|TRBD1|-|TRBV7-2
TGTGCCAGCAGCGCAGACAGGGACCGGGCCCCCTACGAGCAGTACTTC
CASSADRDRAPYEQYF
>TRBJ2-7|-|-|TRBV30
TGTGCCTGGAGTGTCTCGGGGTACGAGCAGTACTTC
CAWSVSGYEQYF
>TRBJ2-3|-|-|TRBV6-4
TGTGCCAGCAGTCGGGAGAGGGGCGGCAGCACAGATACGCAGTATTTT
CASSRERGGSTDTQYF
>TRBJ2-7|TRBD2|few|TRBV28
TGTGCCAGCTTAGGACTAGACTCCTACGAGCAGTACTTC
CASLGLDSYEQYF
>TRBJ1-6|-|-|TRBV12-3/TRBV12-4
TGTGCCAGCAGTACGGACACAGGTTCACCCCTCCACTTT
CASSTDTGSPLHF
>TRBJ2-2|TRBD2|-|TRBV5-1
TGCGCCAGCAGCCCCGGGACTAGCAAAACCGGGGAGCTGTTTTTT
CASSPGTSKTGELFF
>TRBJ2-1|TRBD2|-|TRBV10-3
TGTGCCATCAGCCCCACTAGCGGGAGGGATGAGCAGTTCTTC
CAISPTSGRDEQFF